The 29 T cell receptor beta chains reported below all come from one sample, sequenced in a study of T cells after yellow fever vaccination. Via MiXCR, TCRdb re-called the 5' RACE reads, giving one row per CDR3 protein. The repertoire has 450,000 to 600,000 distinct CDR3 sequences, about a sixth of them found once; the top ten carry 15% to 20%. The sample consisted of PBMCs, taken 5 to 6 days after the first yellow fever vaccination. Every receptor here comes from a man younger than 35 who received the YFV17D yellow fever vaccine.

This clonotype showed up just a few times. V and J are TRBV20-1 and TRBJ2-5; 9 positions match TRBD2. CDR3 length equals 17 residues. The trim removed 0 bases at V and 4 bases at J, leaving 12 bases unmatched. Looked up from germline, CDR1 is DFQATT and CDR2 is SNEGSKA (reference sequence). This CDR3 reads CSARDLSGGTKGETQYF. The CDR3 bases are TGCAGTGCTAGAGATCTGAGCGGGGGGACTAAGGGAGAGACCCAGTACTTC.

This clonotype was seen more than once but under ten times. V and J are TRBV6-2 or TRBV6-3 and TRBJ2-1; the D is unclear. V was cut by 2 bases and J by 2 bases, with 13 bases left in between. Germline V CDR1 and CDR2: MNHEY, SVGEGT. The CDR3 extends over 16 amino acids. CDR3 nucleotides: TGTGCCAGCAGTTACGAGGTCCCTGGGGCCTACAATGAGCAGTTCTTC. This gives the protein CASSYEVPGAYNEQFF.

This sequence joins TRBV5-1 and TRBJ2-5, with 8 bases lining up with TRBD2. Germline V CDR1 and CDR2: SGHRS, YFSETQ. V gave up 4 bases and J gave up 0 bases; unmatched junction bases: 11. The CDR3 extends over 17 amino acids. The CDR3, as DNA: TGCGCCAGCAGCCTGAGGACTAGCAGAGTGTACCAAGAGACCCAGTACTTC. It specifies CASSLRTSRVYQETQYF.

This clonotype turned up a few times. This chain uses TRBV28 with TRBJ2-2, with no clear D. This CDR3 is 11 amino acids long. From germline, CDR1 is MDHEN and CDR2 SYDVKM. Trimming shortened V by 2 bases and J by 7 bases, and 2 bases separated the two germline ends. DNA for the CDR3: TGTGCCAGCAGTTTAATCGGGGAGCTGTTTTTT. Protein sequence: CASSLIGELFF.

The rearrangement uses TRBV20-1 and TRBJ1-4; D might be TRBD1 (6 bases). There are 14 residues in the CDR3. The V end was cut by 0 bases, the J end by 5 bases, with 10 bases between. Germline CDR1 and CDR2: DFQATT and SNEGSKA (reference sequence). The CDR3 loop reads CSARDRTGNEKLFF. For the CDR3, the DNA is TGCAGTGCTAGAGATCGCACAGGGAATGAAAAACTGTTTTTT.

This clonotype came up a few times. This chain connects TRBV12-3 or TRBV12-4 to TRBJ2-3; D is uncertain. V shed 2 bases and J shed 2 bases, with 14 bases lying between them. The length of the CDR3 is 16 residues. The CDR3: CASSLYLTGFTDTQYF. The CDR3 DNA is TGTGCCAGCAGTTTATACCTCACTGGGTTCACAGATACGCAGTATTTT.

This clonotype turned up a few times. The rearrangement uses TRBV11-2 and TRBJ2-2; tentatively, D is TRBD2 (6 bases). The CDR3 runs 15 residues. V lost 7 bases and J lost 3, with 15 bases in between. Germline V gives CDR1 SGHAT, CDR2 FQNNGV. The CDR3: CASNSGLRDTGELFF. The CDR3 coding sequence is TGTGCCAGCAACTCGGGACTCCGGGACACCGGGGAGCTGTTTTTT.

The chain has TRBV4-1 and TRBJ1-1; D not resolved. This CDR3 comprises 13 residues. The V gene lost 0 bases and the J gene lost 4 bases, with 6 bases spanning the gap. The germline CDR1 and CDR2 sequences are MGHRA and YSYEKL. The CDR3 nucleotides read TGCGCCAGCAGCCAAGATCGAAGCACTGAAGCTTTCTTT. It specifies CASSQDRSTEAFF.

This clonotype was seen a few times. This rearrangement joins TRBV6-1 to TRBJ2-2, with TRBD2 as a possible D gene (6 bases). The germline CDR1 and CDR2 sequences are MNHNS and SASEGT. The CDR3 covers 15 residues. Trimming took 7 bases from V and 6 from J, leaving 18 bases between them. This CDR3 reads CASTPGLKRSGELFF. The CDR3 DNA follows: TGTGCCAGCACACCGGGACTTAAAAGGTCCGGGGAGCTGTTTTTT.

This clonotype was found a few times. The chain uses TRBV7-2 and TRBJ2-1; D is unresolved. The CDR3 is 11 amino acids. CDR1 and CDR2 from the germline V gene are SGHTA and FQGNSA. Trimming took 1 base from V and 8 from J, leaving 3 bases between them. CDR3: CASSLEYEQFF. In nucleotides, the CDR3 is TGTGCCAGCAGCTTAGAATATGAGCAGTTCTTC.

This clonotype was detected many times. CDR3 nucleotides: TGTGCCAGCAGCTGGGAGAGGGGGACCCAGTACTTC. It yields the protein CASSWERGTQYF. V is TRBV7-2 and J is TRBJ2-5; D may match TRBD1 or TRBD2 (5 bases each). Germline CDR1 SGHTA, CDR2 FQGNSA. The V gene lost 4 bases and the J gene lost 7 bases, with 10 bases spanning the gap. The CDR3 has 12 amino acids.

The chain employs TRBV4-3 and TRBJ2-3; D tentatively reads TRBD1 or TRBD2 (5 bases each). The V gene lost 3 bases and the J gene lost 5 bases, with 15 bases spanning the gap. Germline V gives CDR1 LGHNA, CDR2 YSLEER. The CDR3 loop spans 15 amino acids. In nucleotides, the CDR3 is TGCGCCAGCAGCCATCGCCGGGACCACGGAGATACGCAGTATTTT. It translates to CASSHRRDHGDTQYF.

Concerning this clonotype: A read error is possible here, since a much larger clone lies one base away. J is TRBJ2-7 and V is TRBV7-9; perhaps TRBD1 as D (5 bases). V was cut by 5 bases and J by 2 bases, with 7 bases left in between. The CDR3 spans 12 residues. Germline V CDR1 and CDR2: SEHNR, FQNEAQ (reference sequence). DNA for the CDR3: TGTGCCAGCAGCCCCAGGGCCTACGAGCAGTACTTC. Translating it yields CASSPRAYEQYF.

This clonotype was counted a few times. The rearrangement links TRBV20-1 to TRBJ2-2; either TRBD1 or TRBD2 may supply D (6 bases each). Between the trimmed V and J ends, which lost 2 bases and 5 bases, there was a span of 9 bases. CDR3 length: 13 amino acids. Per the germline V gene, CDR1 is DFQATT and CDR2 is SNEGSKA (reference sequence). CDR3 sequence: CSARRGVTGELFF. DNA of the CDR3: TGCAGTGCTAGAAGGGGGGTAACCGGGGAGCTGTTTTTT.

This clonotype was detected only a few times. The CDR3 spells CASSRRGGTYNEQFF. DNA for the CDR3: TGTGCCAGCAGCCGACGGGGGGGAACTTACAATGAGCAGTTCTTC. The chain joins TRBV7-8 to TRBJ2-1, with 8 positions matching TRBD2. This CDR3 has 15 amino acids. The V segment lost 5 bases and the J segment 4 bases; nucleotides outside the gene matches: 7. The germline CDR1 and CDR2 sequences are SGHVS and FQNEAQ.

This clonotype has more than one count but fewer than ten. The CDR3 reads CASSEALVGETQYF. The CDR3 nucleotides read TGTGCCAGCAGTGAGGCCCTAGTAGGGGAGACCCAGTACTTC. This rearrangement joins TRBV28 to TRBJ2-5; D remains ambiguous. With 5 bases removed from V and 5 bases from J, the gap between germline ends came to 15 bases. The CDR3 consists of 14 residues. CDR1 MDHEN and CDR2 SYDVKM come from the germline V gene.

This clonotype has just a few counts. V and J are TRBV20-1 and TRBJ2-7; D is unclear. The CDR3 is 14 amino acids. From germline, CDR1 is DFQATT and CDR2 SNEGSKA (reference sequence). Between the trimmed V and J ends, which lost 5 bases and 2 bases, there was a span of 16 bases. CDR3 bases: TGCAGTGCTCCGTGCCCGACGGAACCCTACGAGCAGTACGTC. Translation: CSAPCPTEPYEQYV.

CDR3 sequence: CAMSSGVYTDTQYF. The CDR3 DNA follows: TGTGCCATGAGTTCCGGGGTCTACACAGATACGCAGTATTTT. This chain connects TRBV5-8 to TRBJ2-3; a weak D match, TRBD2 (5 bases). Germline V lookup: CDR1 SGHTS, CDR2 YDEGEE. Trimming cost V 9 bases and J 2 bases, with 16 bases left between them. The CDR3 runs 14 residues.

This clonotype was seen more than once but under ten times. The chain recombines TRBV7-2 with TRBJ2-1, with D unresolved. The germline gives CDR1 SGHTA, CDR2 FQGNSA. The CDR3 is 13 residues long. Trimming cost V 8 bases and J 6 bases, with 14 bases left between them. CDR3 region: CASRPVGVNEQFF. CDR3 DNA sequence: TGTGCCAGCCGTCCGGTTGGGGTCAATGAGCAGTTCTTC.

The CDR3 protein is CASKSAPAYNEQFF. As DNA, the CDR3 is TGTGCCAGCAAGAGCGCGCCCGCCTACAATGAGCAGTTCTTC. The rearrangement uses TRBV12-3 or TRBV12-4 and TRBJ2-1, with D hard to call. CDR3 length equals 14 residues. Trimming took off 7 bases at V and 2 bases at J, with 12 bases between the two ends.

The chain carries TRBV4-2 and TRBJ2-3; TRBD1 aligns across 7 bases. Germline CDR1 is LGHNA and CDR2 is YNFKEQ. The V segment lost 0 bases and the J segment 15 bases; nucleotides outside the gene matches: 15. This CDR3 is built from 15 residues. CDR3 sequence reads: CASSQEEGRQGQNYF. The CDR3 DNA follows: TGTGCCAGCAGCCAAGAAGAAGGGAGACAGGGCCAAAATTATTTT.

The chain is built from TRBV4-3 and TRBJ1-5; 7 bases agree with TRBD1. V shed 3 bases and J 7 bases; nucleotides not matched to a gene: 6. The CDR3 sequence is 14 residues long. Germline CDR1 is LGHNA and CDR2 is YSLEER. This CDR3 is CASSQTDRDQPQHF. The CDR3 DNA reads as TGCGCCAGCAGCCAGACTGACAGGGACCAGCCCCAGCATTTT.

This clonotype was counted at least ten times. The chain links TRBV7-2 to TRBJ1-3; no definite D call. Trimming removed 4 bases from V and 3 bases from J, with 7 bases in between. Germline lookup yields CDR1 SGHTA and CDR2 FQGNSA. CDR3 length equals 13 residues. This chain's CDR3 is CASSYGIGNTIYF. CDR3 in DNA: TGTGCCAGCAGCTACGGAATTGGAAACACCATATATTTT.

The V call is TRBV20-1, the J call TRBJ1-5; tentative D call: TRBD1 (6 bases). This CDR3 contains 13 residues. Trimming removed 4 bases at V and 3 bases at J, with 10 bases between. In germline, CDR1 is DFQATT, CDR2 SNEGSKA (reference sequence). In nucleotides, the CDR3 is TGCAGTGCTAACGACAGGATCAATCAGCCCCAGCATTTT. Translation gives CSANDRINQPQHF.

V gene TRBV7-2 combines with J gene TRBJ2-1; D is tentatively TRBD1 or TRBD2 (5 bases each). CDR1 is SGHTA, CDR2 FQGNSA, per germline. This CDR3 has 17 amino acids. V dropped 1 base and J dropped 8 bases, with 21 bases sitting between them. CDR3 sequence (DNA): TGTGCCAGCAGCTTAGTTTCGGGGCCCCTCCTTATGTATGAGCAGTTCTTC. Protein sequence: CASSLVSGPLLMYEQFF. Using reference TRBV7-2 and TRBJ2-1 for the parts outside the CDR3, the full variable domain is GAGVSQSPSNKVTEKGKDVELRCDPISGHTALYWYRQSLGQGLEFLIYFQGNSAPDKSGLPSDRFSAERTGGSVSTLTIQRTQQEDSAVYLCASSLVSGPLLMYEQFFGPGTRLTVL.

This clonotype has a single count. DNA of the CDR3: TGCGCCAGCAGCCCGGGGACAGAGGTGAACACTGAAGCTTTCTTT. Residues: CASSPGTEVNTEAFF. The rearrangement uses TRBV5-1 and TRBJ1-1; 7 nucleotides match TRBD1. This CDR3 spans 15 amino acids. Germline CDR1 reads SGHRS; CDR2 reads YFSETQ. V dropped 4 bases and J dropped 0; count of bases not matched to a gene: 6. The entire variable domain, with the rest obtained from reference TRBV5-1 and TRBJ1-1, is as follows: KAGVTQTPRYLIKTRGQQVTLSCSPISGHRSVSWYQQTPGQGLQFLFEYFSETQRNKGNFPGRFSGRQFSNSRSEMNVSTLELGDSALYLCASSPGTEVNTEAFFGQGTRLTVV.

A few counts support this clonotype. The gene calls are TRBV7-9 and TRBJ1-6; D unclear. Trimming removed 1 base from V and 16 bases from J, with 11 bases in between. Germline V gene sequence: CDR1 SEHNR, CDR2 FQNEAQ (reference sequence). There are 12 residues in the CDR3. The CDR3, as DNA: TGTGCCAGCAGCTTAGACCCGGGCCCTCTCCACTTT. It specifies CASSLDPGPLHF.

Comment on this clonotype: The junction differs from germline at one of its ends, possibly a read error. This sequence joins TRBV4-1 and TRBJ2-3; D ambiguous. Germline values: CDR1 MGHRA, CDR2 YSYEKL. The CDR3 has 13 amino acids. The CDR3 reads CASSKEQTDTQYF. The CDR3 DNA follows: TGCGCCAGCAGCAAAGAACAGACAGATACGCAGTATTTT.

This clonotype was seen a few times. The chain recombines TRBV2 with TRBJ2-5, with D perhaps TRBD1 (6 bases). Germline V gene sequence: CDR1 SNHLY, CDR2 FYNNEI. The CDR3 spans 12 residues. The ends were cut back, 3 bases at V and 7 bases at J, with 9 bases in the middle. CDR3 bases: TGTGCCAGCAGTGACAGGGGTTGGACCCAGTACTTC. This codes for CASSDRGWTQYF.